This entry describes one T cell receptor beta chain. This record comes from a study of T cell responses to AZD1222 COVID-19 vaccine. Study summary: Investigators merged groups given second doses at roughly 4 or roughly 12 weeks.

Germline V gene data show CDR1 as SGDLS and CDR2 as YYNGEE. The CDR3 length is 14 residues. V trimming: 3 bases; J trimming: 4 bases; junction bases outside the gene matches: 3. The method was immunoSEQ multiplex PCR; TCRdb's version includes in-frame clones alone and lacks a portion of them. The sample consists of fewer than 150,000 clones, approximately 90% of them appearing once. The receptor was derived from an adult in good health. The chain has TRBV9 and TRBJ2-3; 9 bases are a match to TRBD2. The input for sequencing was peripheral blood, taken on day 0 of AZD1222 vaccination. The CDR3 nucleotides are TGTGCCAGCAGCGCCAGACTAGCGGCAGATACGCAGTATTTT. Translation gives CASSARLAADTQYF.